The present entry profiles one TCR beta chain with its context. There is no known antigen for this receptor. The record has no base qualities; no much larger clone is one base away. Healthy HIV-negative adults with no recently reported acute infections or vaccinations were included as donors. Every donor was a Caucasian adult living in Nashville, Tennessee, USA. CD4+ T cells were enriched by magnetic negative selection, after which naive cells were positively selected on CD45RA and the negative fraction was taken as the memory subset. After blood collection by leukapheresis, PBMCs were isolated using Ficoll-Histopaque density gradient centrifugation and then cryopreserved in the vapor phase of liquid nitrogen. Analytical flow cytometry was used to check the purity and quantity of each magnetically sorted T cell population. Genomic DNA was isolated from every sorted fraction and measured by UV absorbance on a Nanodrop 2000c.

The data derive from a study of shared clonotypes between healthy human individuals (TCRdb year 2020). With respect to the entire study: A few men and a couple of women, aged 18 to 49 years, made up the cohort. For each donor, three plates each were used for CD4 naive and CD4 memory, two plates were used for CD8 naive, and one plate was used for CD8 memory. To estimate repertoire size and how much clonotypes are shared between individuals, the study performed deep sequencing of blood TCR repertoires from roughly five healthy adults. Libraries were prepared and TCR repertoires were sequenced by different laboratories using diverse techniques, in order to increase sequencing depth and limit assay-specific biases. Between about 0.8 and 9 billion PBMCs per donor were obtained by leukapheresis.

Points the paper makes about the study in general: Sampling was limited to blood, and TCR repertoires in tissue likely differ from TCR repertoires in blood. Compared with non-shared clonotypes, clonotypes shared by all four sorted-subset donors had higher generation probabilities. Around 5% of naive CD4, 3% to 4% of naive CD8, approximately 2% of memory CD4, and 0.4% of memory CD8 clonotypes were shared across a few donors. Pairwise subsampling indicated that sequencing depth was expected to affect the degree of clonotype sharing among donors. Even with the large sequencing depth, rarefaction of the sorted-subset datasets indicated that sequencing was incomplete. Naive subsets generally had larger estimated clonotype richness than memory subsets. The genetic and exposure-history diversity represented was limited by the small number of donors.

V is clipped by 3 bases and J by 0 bases, and the sequence between their germline boundaries is 9 bases long. CDR1 and CDR2 are drawn from the germline V gene (reference sequence): MNHEY, SMNVEV. Spanning cysteine to phenylalanine, the CDR3 consists of 15 amino acids. The DNA shown is the 45-base CDR3, in frame from base 1. Using the deep immunoSEQ assay, multiplex PCR amplified TCR CDR3 regions from genomic DNA. For each cell subset, the extracted genomic DNA was distributed evenly across all wells of several immunoSEQ 96-well plates, and each plate served as one replicate. For sorted subsets, about 0.2 ug genomic DNA, equal to about 30,000 T cell genomes, was loaded into each replicate PCR. The purified libraries were quantified using a Qubit 3.0 fluorometer, sized with a Bioanalyzer 2100, and then quantified again using the KAPA Library Quantification kit. Each immunoSEQ 96-well plate was sequenced on its own single-read 150-cycle Illumina NextSeq 550 flow cell. The paper's data handling went like this. The immunoSEQ output contained only junctional sequences without quality scores, so filtering could not match that applied to full-length reads. Sequences were annotated with PyIR, a Python wrapper for IgBLAST v1.9, using IMGT germline references to assign V/J genes and CDR3. Reads were filtered out if the reads had weak V/J assignments (E-value above 1e-6), no CDR3, stop codons, out-of-frame junctions, or ambiguous translated residues. V3J clonotypes were defined as sequences sharing an identical inferred V gene, J gene, and CDR3 amino acid sequence. Percentage overlap between repertoires was calculated by dividing the number of shared unique clonotypes by the size of the smaller repertoire. Three approaches were used to assess repertoire richness: RTK rarefaction, the Chao1 estimator, and Recon v2.1 estimates of unobserved clonotypes. OLGA was used to compute generation probabilities for all TCRbeta clonotypes that the gDNA method yielded from a few donors. TCRdb provides this immuneACCESS table in a form limited to in-frame rearrangements. Some clones are lacking; in checked studies, under half of them reflect an unresolved V gene, and why the rest are absent is not known. The V and J calls and clone size are taken from that table; D and trimming were inferred from the DNA. The sample table lists 600,000 to 750,000 clones, around 72% of them with a count of one. The ten largest make up 1.8% of the sample.

The specimen sequenced was memory CD4+ T cells sorted from blood. The cell subset or site label, read with the paper, signifies: CD45RA-negative fraction. The receptor was derived from a woman aged 25 to 45 in good health. The sequence is built from TRBV27 and TRBJ1-5; the D gene assignment is ambiguous. In nucleotide form, the sequence is TGTGCCAGCAGTTTTGAAGGTTATAGCAATCAGCCCCAGCATTTT. This encodes CASSFEGYSNQPQHF.